These T cell receptor beta chains were read from a single sample in a study of T cell responses to AZD1222 COVID-19 vaccine. This table comes from immunoSEQ multiplex PCR, and its TCRdb copy is limited to in-frame clones, with some not included. The sample has about 120,000 clones; about 90% are singletons. The input for sequencing was peripheral blood, taken 28 days after the second AZD1222 dose. These receptors came from an adult who received the AZD1222 COVID-19 vaccine. Both conserved end residues are part of each CDR3. The order of the fields is CDR3 protein, CDR3 DNA, V gene, D gene, J gene, clone size. A D gene is named only where the DNA matches it firmly. The size of a clone is reported for some rows only, either as once, few or many, or as a class for expanded clones.

CDR3: CASSDLRGEKLFF; DNA: TGTGCCAGCAGTGATCTTCGAGGCGAAAAACTGTTTTTT; V: TRBV6-4; D: NA; J: TRBJ1-4; size: NA
CDR3: CASSFSGSRSEQYF; DNA: TGTGCCAGCAGCTTTAGCGGGAGCCGATCCGAGCAGTACTTC; V: TRBV11-3; D: TRBD2; J: TRBJ2-7; size: NA
CDR3: CASSDTVAYEQYF; DNA: TGTGCCAGCAGCGATACGGTTGCCTACGAGCAGTACTTC; V: TRBV7-8; D: NA; J: TRBJ2-7; size: NA
CDR3: CATSRGGLWTGELFF; DNA: TGTGCCACCAGCAGAGGGGGTCTCTGGACCGGGGAGCTGTTTTTT; V: TRBV15; D: NA; J: TRBJ2-2; size: once
CDR3: CATSRDRNEQFF; DNA: TGTGCCACCAGCAGAGATCGCAATGAGCAGTTCTTC; V: TRBV15; D: NA; J: TRBJ2-1; size: few
CDR3: CASVRGSYGYTF; DNA: TGTGCCAGCGTCAGGGGAAGCTATGGCTACACCTTC; V: TRBV19; D: NA; J: TRBJ1-2; size: NA
CDR3: CASSLWPPMLSYEQYF; DNA: TGTGCCAGCAGTTTATGGCCTCCAATGCTCTCCTACGAGCAGTACTTC; V: TRBV27; D: NA; J: TRBJ2-7; size: once
CDR3: CASSSQARRLTDTQYF; DNA: TGCGCCAGCAGCTCCCAAGCCAGGAGACTCACAGATACGCAGTATTTT; V: TRBV5-1; D: NA; J: TRBJ2-3; size: NA
CDR3: CASSQDQGAGANVLTF; DNA: TGTGCCAGCAGCCAAGATCAGGGGGCTGGGGCCAACGTCCTGACTTTC; V: TRBV4-2; D: TRBD1; J: TRBJ2-6; size: NA
CDR3: CSVRTGPGSNQPQHF; DNA: TGCAGCGTTAGGACAGGCCCCGGGAGCAATCAGCCCCAGCATTTT; V: TRBV29-1; D: TRBD1; J: TRBJ1-5; size: NA
CDR3: CASSNGRAAGYTF; DNA: TGTGCCAGCTCGAATGGCAGGGCGGCGGGCTACACCTTC; V: TRBV6-5; D: NA; J: TRBJ1-2; size: NA
CDR3: CASSFTGLGNEKLFF; DNA: TGCGCCAGCAGCTTTACAGGGTTGGGGAATGAAAAACTGTTTTTT; V: TRBV5-1; D: NA; J: TRBJ1-4; size: NA
CDR3: CAISATASGRGGGEQFF; DNA: TGTGCCATCAGTGCGACGGCTAGCGGGAGGGGGGGAGGTGAGCAGTTCTTC; V: TRBV10-3; D: TRBD2; J: TRBJ2-1; size: NA
CDR3: CASSGTSGNTGELFF; DNA: TGCGCCAGCAGCGGGACTAGCGGGAACACCGGGGAGCTGTTTTTT; V: TRBV5-1; D: TRBD2; J: TRBJ2-2; size: NA
CDR3: CSARTSNEQFF; DNA: TGCAGTGCAAGGACCAGCAATGAGCAGTTCTTC; V: TRBV20-1; D: NA; J: TRBJ2-1; size: NA
CDR3: CASSPAQNYGYTF; DNA: TGTGCCAGCAGCCCCGCTCAAAACTATGGCTACACCTTC; V: TRBV12-3/TRBV12-4; D: NA; J: TRBJ1-2; size: NA
CDR3: CASSRNRGYEQYF; DNA: TGTGCCAGCAGCCGAAACAGGGGCTACGAGCAGTACTTC; V: TRBV3-1/TRBV3-2; D: TRBD1; J: TRBJ2-7; size: once
CDR3: CAIKGQINQPQHF; DNA: TGTGCCATCAAGGGACAGATCAATCAGCCCCAGCATTTT; V: TRBV10-3; D: TRBD1; J: TRBJ1-5; size: NA
CDR3: CASSQDAGTEAFF; DNA: TGTGCCAGCAGCCAAGATGCGGGTACTGAAGCTTTCTTT; V: TRBV3-1/TRBV3-2; D: NA; J: TRBJ1-1; size: few
CDR3: CASREYIGNTIYF; DNA: TGCGCCAGCAGAGAGTATATTGGAAACACCATATATTTT; V: TRBV5-1; D: NA; J: TRBJ1-3; size: few
CDR3: CASSQQSGPQFF; DNA: TGTGCCAGCAGCCAACAAAGCGGCCCTCAGTTCTTC; V: TRBV3-1/TRBV3-2; D: NA; J: TRBJ2-1; size: NA
CDR3: CASSEREQETQYF; DNA: TGTGCCAGCAGTGAACGGGAACAAGAGACCCAGTACTTC; V: TRBV12-3/TRBV12-4; D: NA; J: TRBJ2-5; size: NA
CDR3: CASSTQVAVPQHF; DNA: TGTGCCAGTAGTACACAGGTCGCTGTGCCCCAGCATTTT; V: TRBV19; D: NA; J: TRBJ1-5; size: NA
CDR3: CASSPQAGHTQYF; DNA: TGTGCCAGCAGCCCTCAGGCAGGGCATACGCAGTATTTT; V: TRBV6-4; D: NA; J: TRBJ2-3; size: NA
CDR3: CSVVRGSYGYTF; DNA: TGCAGCGTTGTCCGGGGATCCTATGGCTACACCTTC; V: TRBV29-1; D: NA; J: TRBJ1-2; size: NA
CDR3: CATSDLTSETGELFF; DNA: TGTGCCACCAGTGACCTGACTAGCGAAACCGGGGAGCTGTTTTTT; V: TRBV24-1; D: TRBD2; J: TRBJ2-2; size: NA
CDR3: CASSRGLAGETETQYF; DNA: TGTGCCAGCAGCCGAGGACTAGCGGGGGAAACGGAGACCCAGTACTTC; V: TRBV11-2; D: TRBD2; J: TRBJ2-5; size: few
CDR3: CASSPGHLKPQHF; DNA: TGTGCCAGCAGTCCGGGCCATCTCAAGCCCCAGCATTTT; V: TRBV12-3/TRBV12-4; D: NA; J: TRBJ1-5; size: NA
CDR3: CASSPRLEVGYTF; DNA: TGTGCCAGCTCACCAAGATTGGAAGTAGGCTACACCTTC; V: TRBV18; D: NA; J: TRBJ1-2; size: NA
CDR3: CASSPQGILNSPLHF; DNA: TGTGCCAGCAGCCCGCAGGGGATTCTTAATTCACCCCTCCACTTT; V: TRBV7-6; D: NA; J: TRBJ1-6; size: NA
CDR3: CASSFTGDQPQHF; DNA: TGTGCCAGCAGTTTCACAGGGGATCAGCCCCAGCATTTT; V: TRBV27; D: TRBD1; J: TRBJ1-5; size: NA
CDR3: CASSYSDGAQPQHF; DNA: TGTGCCAGCAGTTACTCGGATGGGGCCCAGCCCCAGCATTTT; V: TRBV6-5; D: NA; J: TRBJ1-5; size: NA
CDR3: CASSREGQLNTEAFF; DNA: TGTGCCAGCAGCAGGGAGGGACAGCTGAACACTGAAGCTTTCTTT; V: TRBV5-4; D: TRBD1; J: TRBJ1-1; size: NA
CDR3: CATYPGQGRETQYF; DNA: TGTGCCACCTACCCCGGGCAGGGACGAGAGACCCAGTACTTC; V: TRBV10-3; D: NA; J: TRBJ2-5; size: NA
CDR3: CASSLGAGAPGELFF; DNA: TGTGCCAGCAGCTTAGGAGCGGGAGCCCCCGGGGAGCTGTTTTTT; V: TRBV7-2; D: TRBD2; J: TRBJ2-2; size: once
CDR3: CASSQGRRLAGEADTQYF; DNA: TGTGCCAGCAGCCAAGGGCGGAGACTAGCGGGAGAGGCAGATACGCAGTATTTT; V: TRBV3-1/TRBV3-2; D: TRBD2; J: TRBJ2-3; size: NA
CDR3: CASSQPQGSYNEQFF; DNA: TGTGCCAGCAGCCAACCGCAAGGCTCCTACAATGAGCAGTTCTTC; V: TRBV7-3; D: NA; J: TRBJ2-1; size: NA
CDR3: CASSFNSNTEAFF; DNA: TGCGCCAGCAGCTTTAACAGCAACACTGAAGCTTTCTTT; V: TRBV5-1; D: NA; J: TRBJ1-1; size: NA
CDR3: CASSLDGLQQPQHF; DNA: TGTGCCAGCAGCCTGGACGGACTACAACAGCCCCAGCATTTT; V: TRBV6-4; D: NA; J: TRBJ1-5; size: NA
CDR3: CASSHLSGGNNEQFF; DNA: TGTGCCAGCAGCCACCTTAGCGGGGGGAACAATGAGCAGTTCTTC; V: TRBV14; D: TRBD2; J: TRBJ2-1; size: NA
CDR3: CASYISGTPRWSYQPQHF; DNA: TGTGCCAGCTATATATCCGGGACACCACGGTGGAGCTATCAGCCCCAGCATTTT; V: TRBV14; D: NA; J: TRBJ1-5; size: NA
CDR3: CASSSTGGFGQPQHF; DNA: TGTGCCAGCAGCTCGACAGGGGGATTCGGCCAGCCCCAGCATTTT; V: TRBV7-2; D: TRBD1; J: TRBJ1-5; size: NA
CDR3: CASSLQGRTEAFF; DNA: TGTGCCAGCAGTTTACAGGGGCGCACTGAAGCTTTCTTT; V: TRBV6-5; D: TRBD1; J: TRBJ1-1; size: NA
CDR3: CASSPRGSGRAAF; DNA: TGTGCCAGCAGTCCCAGAGGGAGCGGGAGGGCCGCCTTT; V: TRBV12-3/TRBV12-4; D: TRBD2; J: TRBJ2-3; size: few
CDR3: CASSDPGRLNTEAFF; DNA: TGTGCCAGCAGTGACCCGGGACGTCTGAACACTGAAGCTTTCTTT; V: TRBV6-1; D: NA; J: TRBJ1-1; size: NA
CDR3: CASSFGRGGEKLFF; DNA: TGTGCCAGCAGCTTCGGCAGGGGCGGTGAAAAACTGTTTTTT; V: TRBV7-6; D: NA; J: TRBJ1-4; size: NA
CDR3: CASSGPGRYNEQFF; DNA: TGTGCCAGCAGTGGACCGGGTCGTTACAATGAGCAGTTCTTC; V: TRBV6-2/TRBV6-3; D: NA; J: TRBJ2-1; size: NA
CDR3: CASSQGTTGTVSYNEQFF; DNA: TGTGCCAGCAGCCAAGGGACTACCGGGACAGTCTCCTACAATGAGCAGTTCTTC; V: TRBV14; D: NA; J: TRBJ2-1; size: NA
CDR3: CASSDSIRAVGPVNEQFF; DNA: TGTGCCAGCAGTGACTCGATTCGGGCTGTGGGGCCGGTCAATGAGCAGTTCTTC; V: TRBV6-4; D: NA; J: TRBJ2-1; size: NA
CDR3: CASSQDNGKDGYTF; DNA: TGTGCCAGCAGCCAAGATAATGGGAAGGATGGCTACACCTTC; V: TRBV3-1/TRBV3-2; D: NA; J: TRBJ1-2; size: NA
CDR3: CSCQFAGTGGGGNTIYF; DNA: TGCAGCTGCCAATTTGCCGGGACAGGGGGAGGTGGAAACACCATATATTTT; V: TRBV29-1; D: TRBD1; J: TRBJ1-3; size: medium-sized
CDR3: CASSEQGMANEKLFF; DNA: TGTGCCAGCAGTGAACAAGGAATGGCTAATGAAAAACTGTTTTTT; V: TRBV6-1; D: NA; J: TRBJ1-4; size: NA
CDR3: CASSLGLGTGDSPLHF; DNA: TGCGCCAGCAGCTTGGGGTTGGGGACAGGGGATTCACCCCTCCACTTT; V: TRBV5-1; D: TRBD1; J: TRBJ1-6; size: NA
CDR3: CASSLGGLAGTDTQYF; DNA: TGTGCCAGCAGCTTAGGGGGACTAGCGGGGACAGATACGCAGTATTTT; V: TRBV11-3; D: TRBD2; J: TRBJ2-3; size: NA
CDR3: CASSQLNTEAFF; DNA: TGTGCCAGCAGCCAGCTGAACACTGAAGCTTTCTTT; V: TRBV12-3/TRBV12-4; D: NA; J: TRBJ1-1; size: NA
CDR3: CASSGRGGIYGYTF; DNA: TGCGCCAGCAGCGGCCGAGGAGGAATCTATGGCTACACCTTC; V: TRBV4-1; D: NA; J: TRBJ1-2; size: NA
CDR3: CASSLGLAGGETQYF; DNA: TGTGCCAGCAGCTTAGGACTAGCGGGAGGTGAGACCCAGTACTTC; V: TRBV11-2; D: TRBD2; J: TRBJ2-5; size: NA
CDR3: CASSSGQGGDTQYF; DNA: TGTGCCAGCAGTTCGGGACAGGGGGGCGATACGCAGTATTTT; V: TRBV6-5; D: TRBD1; J: TRBJ2-3; size: NA
CDR3: CASSLSVRANPEAFF; DNA: TGTGCCAGCAGTTTAAGCGTCAGGGCAAACCCAGAAGCTTTCTTT; V: TRBV28; D: NA; J: TRBJ1-1; size: NA